This T cell receptor (beta chain) appears in the sequencing data of a study of beta chain features in type 1 diabetes. This CDR3 has 13 amino acids. J was trimmed by 4 bases and V by 6 bases; bases with no gene match: 5. In germline, CDR1 is MDHEN, CDR2 SYDVKM. All of the isolated RNA was reverse transcribed, so expressed TCRB transcripts were sequenced. Using immunoSEQ multiplex PCR, the repertoire was profiled, and TCRdb retains in-frame clones only, with some absent. This table holds 300,000 to 350,000 clones, approximately 8% found once. This clone was observed a few times. The TCR was taken from a woman between 18 and 29 years old in good health. Sample: central memory CD4+ T cells from blood. The genes are TRBV28 and TRBJ1-2; 7 bases map to TRBD1. CDR3 in amino acids: CASREGQIYGYTF. In DNA, the CDR3 is TGTGCCAGCAGAGAGGGACAGATCTATGGCTACACCTTC.